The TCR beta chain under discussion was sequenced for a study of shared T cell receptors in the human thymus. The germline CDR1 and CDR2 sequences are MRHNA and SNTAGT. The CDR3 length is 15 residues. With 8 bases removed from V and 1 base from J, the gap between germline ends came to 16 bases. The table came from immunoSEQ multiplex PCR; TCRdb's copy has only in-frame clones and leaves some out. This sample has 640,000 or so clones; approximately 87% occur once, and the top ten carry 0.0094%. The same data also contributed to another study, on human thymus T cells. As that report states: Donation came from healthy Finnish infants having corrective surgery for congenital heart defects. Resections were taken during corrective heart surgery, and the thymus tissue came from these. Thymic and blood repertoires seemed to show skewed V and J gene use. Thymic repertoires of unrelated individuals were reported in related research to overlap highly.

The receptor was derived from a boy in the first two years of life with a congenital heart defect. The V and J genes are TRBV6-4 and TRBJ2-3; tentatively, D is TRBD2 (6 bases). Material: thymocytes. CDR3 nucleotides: TGTGCCAGCTCGTCAGTGGGGGGAGGCACAGATACGCAGTATTTT. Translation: CASSSVGGGTDTQYF.